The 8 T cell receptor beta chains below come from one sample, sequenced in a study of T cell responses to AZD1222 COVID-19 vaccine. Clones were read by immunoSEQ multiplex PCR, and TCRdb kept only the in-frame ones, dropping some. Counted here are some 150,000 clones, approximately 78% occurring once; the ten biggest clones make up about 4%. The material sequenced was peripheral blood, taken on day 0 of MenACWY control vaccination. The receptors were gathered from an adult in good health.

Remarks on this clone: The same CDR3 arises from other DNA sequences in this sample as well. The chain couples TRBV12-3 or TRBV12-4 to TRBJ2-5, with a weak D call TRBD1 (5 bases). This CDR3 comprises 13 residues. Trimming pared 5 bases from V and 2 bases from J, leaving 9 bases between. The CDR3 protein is CASSLQGQETQYF. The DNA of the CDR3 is TGTGCCAGCAGTCTGCAGGGACAAGAGACCCAGTACTTC.

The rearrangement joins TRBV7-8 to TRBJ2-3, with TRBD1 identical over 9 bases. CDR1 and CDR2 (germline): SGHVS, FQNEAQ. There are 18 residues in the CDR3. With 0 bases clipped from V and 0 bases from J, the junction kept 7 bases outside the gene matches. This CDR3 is CASSLANRGPSSTDTQYF. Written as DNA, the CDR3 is TGTGCCAGCAGCTTAGCGAACAGGGGGCCTTCTAGCACAGATACGCAGTATTTT.

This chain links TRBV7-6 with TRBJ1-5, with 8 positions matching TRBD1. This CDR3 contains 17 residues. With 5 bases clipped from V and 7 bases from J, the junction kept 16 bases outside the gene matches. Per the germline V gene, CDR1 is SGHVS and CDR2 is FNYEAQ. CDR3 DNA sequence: TGTGCCAGCAGCGGGCCAGAGACAGGGGCGAAGGGACAGCCCCAGCATTTT. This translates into CASSGPETGAKGQPQHF.

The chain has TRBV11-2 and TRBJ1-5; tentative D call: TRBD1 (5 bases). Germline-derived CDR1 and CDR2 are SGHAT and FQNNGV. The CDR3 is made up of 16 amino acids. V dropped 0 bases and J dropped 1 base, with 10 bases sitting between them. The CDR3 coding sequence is TGTGCCAGCAGCTTAGAGGGGCACGCGAGCAATCAGCCCCAGCATTTT. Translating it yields CASSLEGHASNQPQHF.

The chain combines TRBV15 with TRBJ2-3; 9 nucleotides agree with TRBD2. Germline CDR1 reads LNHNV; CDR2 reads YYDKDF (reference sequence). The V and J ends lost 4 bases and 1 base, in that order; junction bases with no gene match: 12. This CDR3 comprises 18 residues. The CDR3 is CATSTTFRVAGGTDTQYF. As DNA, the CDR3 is TGTGCCACCAGCACGACTTTCCGGGTAGCGGGGGGCACAGATACGCAGTATTTT.

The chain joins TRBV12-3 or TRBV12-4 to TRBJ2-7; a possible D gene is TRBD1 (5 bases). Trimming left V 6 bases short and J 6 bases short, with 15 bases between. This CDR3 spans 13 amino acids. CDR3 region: CASRYTGTGEQYF. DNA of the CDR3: TGTGCCAGCAGGTATACAGGAACCGGCGAGCAGTACTTC.

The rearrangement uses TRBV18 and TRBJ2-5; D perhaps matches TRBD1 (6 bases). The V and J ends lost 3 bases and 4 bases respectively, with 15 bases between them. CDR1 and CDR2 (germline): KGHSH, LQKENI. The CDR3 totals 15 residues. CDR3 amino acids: CASSPPATGLETQYF. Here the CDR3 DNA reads TGTGCCAGCTCACCCCCTGCGACAGGCCTAGAGACCCAGTACTTC.

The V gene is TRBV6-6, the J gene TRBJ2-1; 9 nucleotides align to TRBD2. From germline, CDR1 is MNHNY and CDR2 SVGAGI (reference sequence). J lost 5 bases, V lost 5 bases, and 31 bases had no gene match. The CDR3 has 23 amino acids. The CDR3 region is CASSQPADLAAGGPLGPDNEQFF. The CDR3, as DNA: TGTGCCAGCAGTCAACCTGCCGACTTGGCAGCGGGGGGTCCTCTCGGCCCCGACAATGAGCAGTTCTTC.